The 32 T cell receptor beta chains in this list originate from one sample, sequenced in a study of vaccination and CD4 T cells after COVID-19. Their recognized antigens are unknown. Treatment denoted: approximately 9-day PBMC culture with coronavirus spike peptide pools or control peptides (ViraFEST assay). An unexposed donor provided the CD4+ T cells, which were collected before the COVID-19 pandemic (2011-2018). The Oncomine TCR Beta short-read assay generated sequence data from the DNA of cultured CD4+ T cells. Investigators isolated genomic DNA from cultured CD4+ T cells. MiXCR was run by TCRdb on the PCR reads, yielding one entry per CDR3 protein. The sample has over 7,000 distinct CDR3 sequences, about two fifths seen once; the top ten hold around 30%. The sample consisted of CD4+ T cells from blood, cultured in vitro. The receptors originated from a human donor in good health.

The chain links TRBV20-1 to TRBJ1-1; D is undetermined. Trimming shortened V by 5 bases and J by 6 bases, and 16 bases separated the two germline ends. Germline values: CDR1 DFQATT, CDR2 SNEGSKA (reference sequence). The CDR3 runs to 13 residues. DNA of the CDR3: TGCAGTGCTGAAATGTCGTCGGGCGCTGAAGCTTTCTTT. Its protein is CSAEMSSGAEAFF.

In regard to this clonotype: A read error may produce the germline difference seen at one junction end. CDR3 loop: CVSSHGPGGSYEQYF. CDR3 DNA sequence: TGTGTCAGCAGCCACGGACCAGGGGGCTCCTACGAGCAGTACTTC. This chain uses TRBV11-3 with TRBJ2-7; 7 nucleotides match TRBD1. Germline V gene sequence: CDR1 SGHNT, CDR2 YENEEA. The CDR3 loop spans 15 amino acids.

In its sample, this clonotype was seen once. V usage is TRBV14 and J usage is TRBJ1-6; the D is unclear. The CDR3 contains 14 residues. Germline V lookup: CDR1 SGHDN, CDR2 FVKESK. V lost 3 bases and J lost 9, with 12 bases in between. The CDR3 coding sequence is TGTGCCAGCAGCCAGATGACAAATACTTCACCCCTCCACTTT. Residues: CASSQMTNTSPLHF.

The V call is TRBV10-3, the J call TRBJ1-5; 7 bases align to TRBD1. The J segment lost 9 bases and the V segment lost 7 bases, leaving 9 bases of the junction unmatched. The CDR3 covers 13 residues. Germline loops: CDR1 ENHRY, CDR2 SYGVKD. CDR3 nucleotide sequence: TGTGCCATCAAAGACAGGGTTGATCGGCCCCAGCATTTT. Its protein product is CAIKDRVDRPQHF.

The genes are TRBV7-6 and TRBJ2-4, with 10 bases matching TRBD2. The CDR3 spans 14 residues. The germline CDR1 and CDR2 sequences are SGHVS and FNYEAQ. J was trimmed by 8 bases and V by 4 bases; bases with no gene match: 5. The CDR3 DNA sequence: TGTGCCAGCAGCTCAGCGGGAGGGGGGGACATTCAGTACTTC. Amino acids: CASSSAGGGDIQYF.

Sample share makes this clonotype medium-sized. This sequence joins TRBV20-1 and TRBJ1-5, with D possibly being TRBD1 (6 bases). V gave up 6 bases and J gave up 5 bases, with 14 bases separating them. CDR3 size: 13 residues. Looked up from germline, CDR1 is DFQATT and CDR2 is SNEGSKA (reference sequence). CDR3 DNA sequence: TGCAGTGCCTTCCGGGACATAGATCAGCCCCAGCATTTT. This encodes CSAFRDIDQPQHF.

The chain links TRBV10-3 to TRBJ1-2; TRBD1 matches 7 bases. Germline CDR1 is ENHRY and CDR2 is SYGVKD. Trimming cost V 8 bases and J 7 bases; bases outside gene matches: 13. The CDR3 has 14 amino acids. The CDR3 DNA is TGTGCCATCTTCCGGGGCCAGGGGGTCCCTGGCTACACCTTC. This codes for CAIFRGQGVPGYTF.

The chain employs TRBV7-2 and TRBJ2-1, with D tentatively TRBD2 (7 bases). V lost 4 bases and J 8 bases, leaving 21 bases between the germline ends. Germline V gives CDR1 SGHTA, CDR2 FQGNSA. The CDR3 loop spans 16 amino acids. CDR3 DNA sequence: TGTGCCAGCAGCTCAGGGGTGGCGGGAGATCTCGATGAGCAGTTCTTC. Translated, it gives CASSSGVAGDLDEQFF.

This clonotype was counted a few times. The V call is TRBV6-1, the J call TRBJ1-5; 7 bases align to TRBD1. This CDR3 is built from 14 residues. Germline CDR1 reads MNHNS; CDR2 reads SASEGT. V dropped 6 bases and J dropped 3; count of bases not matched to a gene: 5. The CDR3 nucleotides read TGTGCCAGCAGGCCACAGGGGATCAATCAGCCCCAGCATTTT. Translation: CASRPQGINQPQHF.

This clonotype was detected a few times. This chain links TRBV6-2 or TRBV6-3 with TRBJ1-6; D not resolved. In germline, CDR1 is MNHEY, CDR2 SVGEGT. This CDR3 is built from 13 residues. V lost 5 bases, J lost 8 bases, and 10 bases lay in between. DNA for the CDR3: TGTGCCAGCAGTCCCGGACTTGATTCACCCCTCCACTTT. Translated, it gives CASSPGLDSPLHF.

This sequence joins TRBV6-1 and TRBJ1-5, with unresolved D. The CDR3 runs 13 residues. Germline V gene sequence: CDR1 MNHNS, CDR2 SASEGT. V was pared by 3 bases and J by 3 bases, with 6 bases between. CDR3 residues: CASSERVNQPQHF. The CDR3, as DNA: TGTGCCAGCAGTGAGAGGGTCAATCAGCCCCAGCATTTT.

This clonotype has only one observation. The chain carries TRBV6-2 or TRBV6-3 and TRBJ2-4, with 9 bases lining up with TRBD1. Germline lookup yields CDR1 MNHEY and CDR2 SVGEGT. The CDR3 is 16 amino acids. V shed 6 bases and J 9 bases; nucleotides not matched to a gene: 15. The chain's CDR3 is CASSRDRGAKDSIQYF. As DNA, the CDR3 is TGTGCCAGCAGCCGAGACAGGGGGGCTAAGGATAGCATTCAGTACTTC.

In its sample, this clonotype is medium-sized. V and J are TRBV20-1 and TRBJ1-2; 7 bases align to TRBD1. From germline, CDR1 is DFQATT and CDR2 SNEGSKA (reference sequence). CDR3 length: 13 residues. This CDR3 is CIHPGQPGYGYTF. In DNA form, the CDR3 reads TGCATACATCCGGGACAGCCAGGGTATGGCTACACCTTC.

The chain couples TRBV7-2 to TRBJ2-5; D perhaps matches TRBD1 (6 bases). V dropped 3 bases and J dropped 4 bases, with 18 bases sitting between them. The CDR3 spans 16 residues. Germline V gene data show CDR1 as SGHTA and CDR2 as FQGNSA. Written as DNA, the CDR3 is TGTGCCAGCAGCTTCGTCTTCGGGACAAGGGGAGAGACCCAGTACTTC. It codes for CASSFVFGTRGETQYF.

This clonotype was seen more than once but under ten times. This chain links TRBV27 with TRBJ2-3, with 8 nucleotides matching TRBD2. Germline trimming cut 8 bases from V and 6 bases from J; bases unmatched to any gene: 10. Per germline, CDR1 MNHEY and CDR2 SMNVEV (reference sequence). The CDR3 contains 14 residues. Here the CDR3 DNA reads TGTGCCAGCGCCCGGGGGGGGACAACCGATACGCAGTATTTT. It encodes CASARGGTTDTQYF.

This chain's CDR3 is CASSYSKFGAEAFF. The CDR3 bases are TGTGCCAGCAGTTACTCGAAATTCGGGGCGGAAGCTTTCTTT. The chain employs TRBV6-2 or TRBV6-3 and TRBJ1-1, with D possibly matching TRBD1 (5 bases). Trimming removed 0 bases from V and 8 bases from J, with 13 bases in between. This CDR3 has 14 residues. Germline V CDR1 and CDR2: MNHEY, SVGEGT.

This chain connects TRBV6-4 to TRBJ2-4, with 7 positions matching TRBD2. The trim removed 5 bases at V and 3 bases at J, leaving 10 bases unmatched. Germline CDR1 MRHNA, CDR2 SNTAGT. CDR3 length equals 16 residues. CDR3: CASSSREVLYKNIQYF. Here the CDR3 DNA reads TGTGCCAGCAGTTCCCGGGAGGTACTTTACAAAAACATTCAGTACTTC.

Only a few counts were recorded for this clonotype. In DNA form, the CDR3 reads TGCAGTGCTAGAGATCCCCCGGACGAAGCTTTCTTT. Its translation: CSARDPPDEAFF. The chain joins TRBV20-1 to TRBJ1-1, with D unresolved. In germline, CDR1 is DFQATT, CDR2 SNEGSKA (reference sequence). The length of the CDR3 is 12 residues. V dropped 0 bases and J dropped 8 bases, with 10 bases sitting between them.

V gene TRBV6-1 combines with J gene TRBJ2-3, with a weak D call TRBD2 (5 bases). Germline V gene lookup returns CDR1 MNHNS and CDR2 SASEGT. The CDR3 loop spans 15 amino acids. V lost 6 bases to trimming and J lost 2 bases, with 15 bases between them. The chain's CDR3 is CASSLAGSYTDTQYF. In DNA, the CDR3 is TGTGCCAGCAGCCTCGCGGGCTCGTACACAGATACGCAGTATTTT.

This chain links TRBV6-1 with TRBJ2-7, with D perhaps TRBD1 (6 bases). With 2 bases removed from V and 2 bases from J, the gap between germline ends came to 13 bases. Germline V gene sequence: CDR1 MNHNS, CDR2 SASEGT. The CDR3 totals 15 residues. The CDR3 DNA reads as TGTGCCAGCAGTGAATTGGCAGGGGAAACCTACGAGCAGTACTTC. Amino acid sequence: CASSELAGETYEQYF.

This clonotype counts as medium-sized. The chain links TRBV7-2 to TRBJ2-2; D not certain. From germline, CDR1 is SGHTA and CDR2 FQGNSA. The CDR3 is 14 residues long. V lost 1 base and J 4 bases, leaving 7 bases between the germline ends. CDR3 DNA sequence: TGTGCCAGCAGCTTAGGGCGGCCCACCGGGGAGCTGTTTTTT. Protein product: CASSLGRPTGELFF.

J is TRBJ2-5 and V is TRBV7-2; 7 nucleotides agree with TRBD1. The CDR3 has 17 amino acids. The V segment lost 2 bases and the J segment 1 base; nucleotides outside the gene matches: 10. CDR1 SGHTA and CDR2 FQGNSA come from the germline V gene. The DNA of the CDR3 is TGTGCCAGCAGCTTAAGGTGGGACACAGGGGCCCAAGAGACCCAGTACTTC. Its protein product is CASSLRWDTGAQETQYF.

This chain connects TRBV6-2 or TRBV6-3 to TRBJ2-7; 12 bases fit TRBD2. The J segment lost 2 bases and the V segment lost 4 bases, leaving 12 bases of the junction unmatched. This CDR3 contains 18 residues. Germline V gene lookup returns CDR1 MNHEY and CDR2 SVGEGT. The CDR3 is CASSFATSGRSETYEQYF. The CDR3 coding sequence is TGTGCCAGCAGTTTCGCGACTAGCGGGAGATCCGAAACCTACGAGCAGTACTTC.

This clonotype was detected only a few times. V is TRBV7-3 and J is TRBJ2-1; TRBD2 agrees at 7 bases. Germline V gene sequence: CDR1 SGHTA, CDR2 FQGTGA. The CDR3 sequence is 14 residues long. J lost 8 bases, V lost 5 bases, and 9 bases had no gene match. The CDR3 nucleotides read TGTGCCAGCAGCACCTTACTAGCGACGGATGAGCAGTTCTTC. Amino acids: CASSTLLATDEQFF. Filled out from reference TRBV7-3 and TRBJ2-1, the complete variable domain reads GAGVSQTPSNKVTEKGKYVELRCDPISGHTALYWYRQSLGQGPEFLIYFQGTGAADDSGLPNDRFFAVRPEGSVSTLKIQRTERGDSAVYLCASSTLLATDEQFFGPGTRLTVL.

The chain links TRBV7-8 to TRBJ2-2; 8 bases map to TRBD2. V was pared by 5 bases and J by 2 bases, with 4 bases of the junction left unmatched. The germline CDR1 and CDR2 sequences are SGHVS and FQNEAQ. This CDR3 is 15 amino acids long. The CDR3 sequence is CASSLSGANTGELFF. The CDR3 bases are TGTGCCAGCAGCCTTAGCGGGGCAAACACCGGGGAGCTGTTTTTT.

CDR3 residues: CSARGLPGLAASYEQYF. CDR3 bases: TGCAGTGCTAGAGGTCTCCCCGGACTAGCGGCTTCCTACGAGCAGTACTTC. J is TRBJ2-7 and V is TRBV20-1, with 10 positions matching TRBD2. The CDR3 contains 17 residues. The J segment lost 1 base and the V segment lost 1 base, leaving 10 bases of the junction unmatched. Germline assignment: CDR1 DFQATT and CDR2 SNEGSKA (reference sequence).

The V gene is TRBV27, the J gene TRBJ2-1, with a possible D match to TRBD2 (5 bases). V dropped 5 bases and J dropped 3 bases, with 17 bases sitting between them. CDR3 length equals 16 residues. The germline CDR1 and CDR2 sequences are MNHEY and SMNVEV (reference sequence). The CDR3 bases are TGTGCCAGCAGTGCCGCTAAGCGGAGTAACTACAATGAGCAGTTCTTC. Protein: CASSAAKRSNYNEQFF.

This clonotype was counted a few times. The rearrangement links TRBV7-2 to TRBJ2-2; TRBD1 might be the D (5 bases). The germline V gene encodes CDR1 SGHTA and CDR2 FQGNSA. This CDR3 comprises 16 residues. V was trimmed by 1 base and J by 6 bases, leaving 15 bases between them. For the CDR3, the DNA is TGTGCCAGCAGCTTAGGCCGCCGACAGACCGCCGGGGAGCTGTTTTTT. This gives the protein CASSLGRRQTAGELFF.

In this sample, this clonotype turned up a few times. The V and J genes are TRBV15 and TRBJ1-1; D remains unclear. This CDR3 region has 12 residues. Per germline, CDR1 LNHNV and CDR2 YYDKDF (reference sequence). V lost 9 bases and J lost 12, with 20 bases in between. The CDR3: CATGQGQSFPFF. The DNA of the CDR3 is TGTGCCACGGGTCAAGGGCAAAGTTTCCCTTTCTTT. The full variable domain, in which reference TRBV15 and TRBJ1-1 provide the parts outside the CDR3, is DAMVIQNPRYQVTQFGKPVTLSCSQTLNHNVMYWYQQKSSQAPKLLFHYYDKDFNNEADTPDNFQSRRPNTSFCFLDIRSPGLGDTAMYLCATGQGQSFPFFGQGTRLTVV.

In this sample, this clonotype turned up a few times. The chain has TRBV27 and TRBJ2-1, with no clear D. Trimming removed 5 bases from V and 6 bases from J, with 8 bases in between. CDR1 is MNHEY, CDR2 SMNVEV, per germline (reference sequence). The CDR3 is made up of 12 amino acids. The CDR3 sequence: CASSIIGNEQFF. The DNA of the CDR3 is TGTGCCAGCAGTATTATAGGCAATGAGCAGTTCTTC.

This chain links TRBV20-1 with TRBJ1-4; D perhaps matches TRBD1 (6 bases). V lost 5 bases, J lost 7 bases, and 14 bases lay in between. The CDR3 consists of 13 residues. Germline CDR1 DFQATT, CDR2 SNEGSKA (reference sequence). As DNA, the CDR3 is TGCAGTGCTTTACAGGGTCCGGGTGAAAAACTGTTTTTT. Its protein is CSALQGPGEKLFF.

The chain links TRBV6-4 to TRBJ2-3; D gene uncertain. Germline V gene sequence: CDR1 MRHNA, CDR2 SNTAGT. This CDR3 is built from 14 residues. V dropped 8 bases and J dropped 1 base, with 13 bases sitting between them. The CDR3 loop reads CASSPRQGTDTQYF. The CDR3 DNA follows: TGTGCCAGCTCCCCCCGGCAGGGCACAGATACGCAGTATTTT.